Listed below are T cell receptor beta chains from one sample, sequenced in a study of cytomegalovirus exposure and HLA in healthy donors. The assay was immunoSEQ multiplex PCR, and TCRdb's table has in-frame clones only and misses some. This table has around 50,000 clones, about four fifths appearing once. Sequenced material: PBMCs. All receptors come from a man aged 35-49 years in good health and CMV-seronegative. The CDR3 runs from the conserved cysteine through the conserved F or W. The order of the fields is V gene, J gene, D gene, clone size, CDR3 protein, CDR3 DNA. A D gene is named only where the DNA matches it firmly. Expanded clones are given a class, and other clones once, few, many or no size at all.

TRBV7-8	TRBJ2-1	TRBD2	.	CASSPPLRLAGDYNEQFF	TGTGCCAGCAGCCCCCCCCTCAGACTAGCGGGGGACTACAATGAGCAGTTCTTC
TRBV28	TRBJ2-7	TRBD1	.	CASSSNHRGYEQYF	TGTGCCAGCAGTTCCAACCACAGGGGCTACGAGCAGTACTTC
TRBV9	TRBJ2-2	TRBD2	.	CASSVYSGGAAGELFF	TGTGCCAGCAGCGTATACAGCGGGGGGGCTGCCGGGGAGCTGTTTTTT
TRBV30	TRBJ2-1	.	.	CARQGGASSYNEQFF	TGTGCCCGGCAGGGAGGCGCGAGCTCCTACAATGAGCAGTTCTTC
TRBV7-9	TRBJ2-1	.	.	CASSLYLHEQFF	TGTGCCAGCAGCTTATATCTCCATGAGCAGTTCTTC
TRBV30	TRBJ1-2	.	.	CAWSVRGQTNYGYTF	TGTGCCTGGAGCGTCCGGGGACAAACGAACTATGGCTACACCTTC
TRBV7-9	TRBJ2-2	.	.	CASSLAPLGRANTGELFF	TGTGCCAGCAGCTTAGCACCCCTAGGCAGGGCGAACACCGGGGAGCTGTTTTTT
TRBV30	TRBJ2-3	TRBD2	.	CAWSYGSGGSDTQYF	TGTGCCTGGAGTTATGGTAGCGGGGGTTCGGATACGCAGTATTTT
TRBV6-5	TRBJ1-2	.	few	CASSYSAASYGYTF	TGTGCCAGCAGTTACTCGGCTGCATCCTATGGCTACACCTTC
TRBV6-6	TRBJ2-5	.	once	CASSYSGVFETQYF	TGTGCCAGCAGTTACTCGGGAGTTTTTGAGACCCAGTACTTC
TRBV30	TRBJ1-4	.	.	CAWRRTNEKLFF	TGTGCCTGGCGCAGAACTAATGAAAAACTGTTTTTT
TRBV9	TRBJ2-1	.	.	CASSGTSNEQFF	TGTGCCAGCAGCGGCACTAGTAATGAGCAGTTCTTC
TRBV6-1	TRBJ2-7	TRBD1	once	CASSDAPPGQSEQYF	TGTGCCAGCAGCGATGCTCCGCCGGGACAGAGCGAGCAGTACTTC
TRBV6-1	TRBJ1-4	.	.	CASREAGTWNVPTNEKLFF	TGTGCCAGCCGTGAAGCGGGGACATGGAACGTCCCAACTAATGAAAAACTGTTTTTT
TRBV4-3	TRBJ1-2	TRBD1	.	CASSRAIQGAGGYTF	TGCGCCAGCAGCCGGGCAATACAGGGGGCGGGAGGCTACACCTTC
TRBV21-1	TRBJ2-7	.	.	CASSKARDWDSRLKMGYEQYF	TGTGCCAGCAGCAAAGCGCGGGACTGGGACTCCCGACTCAAAATGGGCTACGAGCAGTACTTC
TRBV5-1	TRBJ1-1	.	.	CASSPASGVGTEAFF	TGCGCCAGCAGCCCGGCCTCGGGGGTGGGCACTGAAGCTTTCTTT
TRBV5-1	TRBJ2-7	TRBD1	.	CASSVGTERYEQYF	TGCGCCAGCAGCGTCGGGACAGAGAGATACGAGCAGTACTTC
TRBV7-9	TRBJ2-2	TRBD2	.	CASSPRDLAGKNTGELFF	TGTGCCAGCAGCCCGCGCGACCTAGCGGGGAAAAACACCGGGGAGCTGTTTTTT
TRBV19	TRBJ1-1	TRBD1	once	CASSKRGTASEAFF	TGTGCCAGTAGTAAACGGGGGACAGCTAGTGAAGCTTTCTTT
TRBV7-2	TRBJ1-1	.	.	CASSLVGAQSPEAFF	TGTGCCAGCAGCTTAGTGGGGGCGCAAAGCCCCGAAGCTTTCTTT
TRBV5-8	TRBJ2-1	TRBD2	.	CASSWGLAGRHNEQFF	TGTGCCAGCAGCTGGGGACTAGCGGGACGGCACAATGAGCAGTTCTTC
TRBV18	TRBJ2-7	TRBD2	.	CASSPGGGVQVNYEQYF	TGTGCCAGCTCACCGGGGGGGGGAGTACAAGTTAACTACGAGCAGTACTTC
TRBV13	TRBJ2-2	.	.	CASIETNTGELFF	TGTGCCAGCATAGAAACGAACACCGGGGAGCTGTTTTTT
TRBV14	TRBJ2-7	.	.	CASSQGAGVLYEQYF	TGTGCCAGCAGCCAAGGGGCAGGCGTACTCTACGAGCAGTACTTC
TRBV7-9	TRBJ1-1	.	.	CASSLNEREAFF	TGTGCCAGCAGCTTAAACGAACGGGAAGCTTTCTTT
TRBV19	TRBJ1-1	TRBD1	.	CASIGTGLGEAFF	TGTGCCAGTATCGGGACAGGGCTTGGAGAAGCTTTCTTT
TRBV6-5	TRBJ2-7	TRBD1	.	CASSPNRGSFYEQYF	TGTGCCAGCAGTCCGAACAGGGGGTCTTTCTACGAGCAGTACTTC
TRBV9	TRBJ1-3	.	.	CASSRGNSGNTIYF	TGTGCCAGCAGCAGAGGTAACTCTGGAAACACCATATATTTT
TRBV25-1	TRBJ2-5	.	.	CASSETGWKETQYF	TGTGCCAGCAGTGAAACAGGGTGGAAAGAGACCCAGTACTTC
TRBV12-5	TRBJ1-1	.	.	CASTGLTTEAFF	TGTGCTAGTACAGGCCTGACCACTGAAGCTTTCTTT
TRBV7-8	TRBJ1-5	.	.	CASSPTGNNQPQHF	TGTGCCAGCAGCCCAACCGGGAACAATCAGCCCCAGCATTTT
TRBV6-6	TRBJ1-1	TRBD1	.	CASRIGQGIRNTEAFF	TGTGCCAGCAGGATAGGACAGGGTATAAGGAACACTGAAGCTTTCTTT
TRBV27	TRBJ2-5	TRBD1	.	CATKGQNQETQYF	TGTGCCACCAAGGGACAGAACCAAGAGACCCAGTACTTC
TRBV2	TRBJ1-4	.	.	CASSEREINEKLFF	TGTGCCAGCAGTGAAAGGGAGATCAATGAAAAACTGTTTTTT
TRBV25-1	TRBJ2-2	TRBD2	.	CASSEFSGGAGTGELFF	TGTGCCAGCAGTGAATTTAGCGGGGGGGCCGGCACCGGGGAGCTGTTTTTT
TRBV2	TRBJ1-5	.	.	CASSEGQNQNQPQHF	TGTGCCAGCAGTGAAGGACAGAACCAAAATCAGCCCCAGCATTTT
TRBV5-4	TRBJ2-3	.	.	CASSLDYSTDTQYF	TGTGCCAGCAGCTTGGATTATAGCACAGATACGCAGTATTTT
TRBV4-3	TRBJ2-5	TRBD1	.	CASSPSPPGQGLSQETQYF	TGCGCCAGCAGCCCATCACCACCGGGACAGGGTTTATCACAAGAGACCCAGTACTTC
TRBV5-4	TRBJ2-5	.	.	CASSLGAQETQYF	TGTGCCAGCTCACTGGGGGCGCAAGAGACCCAGTACTTC
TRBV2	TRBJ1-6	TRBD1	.	CASSEVGQSSYNSPLHF	TGTGCCAGCAGTGAAGTGGGACAGAGCTCCTATAATTCACCCCTCCACTTT
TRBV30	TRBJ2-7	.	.	CAWGGDQVYEQYF	TGTGCCTGGGGCGGGGACCAAGTCTACGAGCAGTACTTC
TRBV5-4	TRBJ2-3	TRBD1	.	CASSLVQGARTDTQYF	TGTGCCAGCAGCTTGGTTCAGGGGGCACGTACAGATACGCAGTATTTT
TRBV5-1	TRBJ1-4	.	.	CASSLGGRAAATNEKLFF	TGCGCCAGCAGCTTGGGGGGGCGGGCCGCCGCAACTAATGAAAAACTGTTTTTT
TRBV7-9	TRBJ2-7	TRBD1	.	CASRKTGRHEQYF	TGTGCCAGCAGAAAGACAGGGCGCCACGAGCAGTACTTC
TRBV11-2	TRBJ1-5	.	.	CASSLGRGGGSDQPQHF	TGTGCCAGCAGCTTAGGTCGCGGGGGCGGGAGTGATCAGCCCCAGCATTTT
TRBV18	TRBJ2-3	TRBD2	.	CASSPRQGLAPDTQYF	TGTGCCAGCTCACCCCGACAGGGACTAGCCCCAGATACGCAGTATTTT
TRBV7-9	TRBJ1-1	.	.	CASSLVAWNTEAFF	TGTGCCAGCAGCTTAGTAGCATGGAACACTGAAGCTTTCTTT